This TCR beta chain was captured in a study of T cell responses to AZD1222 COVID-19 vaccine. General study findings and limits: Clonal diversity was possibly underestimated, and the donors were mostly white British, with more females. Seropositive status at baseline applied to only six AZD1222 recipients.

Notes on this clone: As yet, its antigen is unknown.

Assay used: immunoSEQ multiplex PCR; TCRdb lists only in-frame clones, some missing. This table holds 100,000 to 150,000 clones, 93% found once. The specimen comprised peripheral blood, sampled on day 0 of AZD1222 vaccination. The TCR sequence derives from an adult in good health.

The DNA for the CDR3 is TGTGCCAGCAGCCGGGACAGGGACACTGAAGCTTTCTTT. It yields the protein CASSRDRDTEAFF. This chain connects TRBV7-3 to TRBJ1-1, with 9 bases identical to TRBD1. J was trimmed by 3 bases and V by 5 bases; bases with no gene match: 1. CDR1 and CDR2 (germline): SGHTA, FQGTGA. The CDR3 has 13 amino acids.